This record covers a single T cell receptor (beta chain). This specimen belongs to a study of blood T cell repertoires in COVID-19. The wider study: Donors in the United States, Italy and Spain gave samples during acute or convalescent COVID-19. PBMCs, B-cell-depleted T cells, or T cells were the source of the cDNA or gDNA that made up the material.

The Seattle patients joined while their infection was active and were tracked longitudinally afterward. Under the authors' procedure: Nucleated cell counts were estimated from reference gene primer amplification. Sequenced by immunoSEQ multiplex PCR; TCRdb stores in-frame clones only, minus some. The DNA was the basis for D and trimming; V, J and clone size are from that table. The table has 55,000 to 65,000 clones, approximately 80% seen once; the top ten hold about 30%. The TCR originated in a man aged 55 to 69 with COVID-19, enrolled during active disease. Source material: peripheral blood.

The CDR3 nucleotides read TGTGCCAGTAGACATGACAGGGCCCCCGGCAATCAGCCCCAGCATTTT. Its protein is CASRHDRAPGNQPQHF. The V and J genes are TRBV19 and TRBJ1-5; 7 bases match TRBD1. This CDR3 is 16 amino acids long. Germline CDR1 is LNHDA and CDR2 is SQIVND (reference sequence). J lost 2 bases, V lost 6 bases, and 10 bases had no gene match.